This T cell receptor beta chain stems from a study of OX40 agonist ivuxolimab in advanced cancers. Assay: immunoSEQ multiplex PCR; the TCRdb copy retains only in-frame clones and omits some. The table lists 100,000 to 130,000 clones, 91% of them singletons. Blood got drawn at baseline, again on cycle 4 day 1, and then on cycle 7 day 1. Whole-study results and caveats: At doses 0.1 to 3.0 mg/kg, CD4+ and CD8+ clones expanded.

V was cut by 2 bases and J by 4 bases, with 11 bases left in between. Germline CDR1 and CDR2: MGHDK and SYGVNS. The CDR3 covers 14 residues. As for this clone: What it binds is unknown.

This clonotype was sampled from an adult with an advanced solid tumor such as melanoma, head and neck, liver or kidney cancer. The V call is TRBV25-1, the J call TRBJ1-2; possibly TRBD1 for D (5 bases). Sequencing was performed on CD4+ or CD8+ T cells sorted from blood, taken in a trial of the OX40 agonist ivuxolimab. The CDR3 nucleotides are TGTGCCAGCAGTGAAAGGGGTCTCGCCTATGGCTACACCTTC. Translated: CASSERGLAYGYTF.